This is a list of T cell receptor beta chains from one sample in a study of regulatory T cells in long-lasting Graves disease. TCRdb independently ran MiXCR on the multiplex PCR reads; one entry per CDR3 protein. Counted here are about 500,000 distinct CDR3 sequences, about 12% occurring once; the ten biggest clones make up around 9.3%. This sample was also put to use in a study of T cells in Graves' hyperthyroidism and ophthalmopathy.

The starting material was peripheral blood mononuclear cells (PBMCs), obtained at new diagnosis, from a patient treated with antithyroid drugs. Receptors were obtained from a woman under 40 with Graves disease. Each CDR3 is given with its conserved first and last residue. D genes are given only for firm matches. The listing skips clone size in some rows; elsewhere it reads once, few, many or a size class.

clone size,J gene,V gene,D gene,CDR3 DNA,CDR3 protein
many,TRBJ2-4,TRBV18,TRBD1,TGTGCCAGCTCACCACGACAGGGTAAAAACATTCAGTACTTC,CASSPRQGKNIQYF
many,TRBJ2-2,TRBV6-5,-,TGTGCCAGCAGTTACAGGACCGAGAACACCGGGGAGCTGTTTTTT,CASSYRTENTGELFF
-,TRBJ2-7,TRBV19,-,TGTGCCAGTAAGACGGGACATGGGCCCTACGAGCAGTACTTC,CASKTGHGPYEQYF
-,TRBJ2-1,TRBV25-1,TRBD1,TGTGCCAGCAGTGATTCCGGGACAGGGATCTACAATGAGCAGTTCTTC,CASSDSGTGIYNEQFF
many,TRBJ1-5,TRBV11-2,TRBD1,TGTGCCAGCAGCCCTACAGGGGGTAGCAATCAGCCCCAGCATTTT,CASSPTGGSNQPQHF
few,TRBJ1-6,TRBV6-5,-,TGTGCCAGCAGTTACGAACAGGGAGGTTCCTATAATTCACCCCTCCACTTT,CASSYEQGGSYNSPLHF
-,TRBJ1-2,TRBV5-6,TRBD1,TGTGCCAGCAGCATCGGGACAGGGGTATCCGTTAACTATGGCTACACCTTC,CASSIGTGVSVNYGYTF
many,TRBJ1-4,TRBV29-1,TRBD1,TGCAGCGTTGGGGGGCGGCAGGGGGCGCTTGCTAATGAAAAACTGTTTTTT,CSVGGRQGALANEKLFF
many,TRBJ2-7,TRBV27,TRBD1,TGTGCCAGCAGTGTCCTAGGGACAGCTTCCTACGAGCAGTACTTC,CASSVLGTASYEQYF
-,TRBJ2-7,TRBV20-1,TRBD2,TGCAGTGCTAGAGTACTAGCGGGCCCGATAGTTACTTACGAGCAGTACTTC,CSARVLAGPIVTYEQYF
-,TRBJ2-1,TRBV20-1,TRBD2,TGCAGTGCTAGATCGACTAGCGGGCCGGACAATGAGCAGTTCTTC,CSARSTSGPDNEQFF
many,TRBJ2-7,TRBV12-3/TRBV12-4,-,TGTGCCAGCAGCCGTGTACCTACCGGGACAACCCCCTACGAGCAGTACTTC,CASSRVPTGTTPYEQYF
many,TRBJ2-1,TRBV4-1,TRBD2,TGCGCCAGCAGCCAAGTGCTTGGGCTAGCGGGAAATGAGCAGTTCTTC,CASSQVLGLAGNEQFF
many,TRBJ2-1,TRBV28,-,TGTGCCAGCAGTCCAGCGGGGACAGGTAGGAATGAGCAGTTCTTC,CASSPAGTGRNEQFF
-,TRBJ1-4,TRBV12-3/TRBV12-4,-,TGTGCCAGCAGCGTTAATACGGGTGAAAAACTGTTTTTT,CASSVNTGEKLFF
many,TRBJ2-2,TRBV19,-,TGTGCCAGTAGTATTTGGGGTGGTAACACCGGGGAGCTGTTTTTT,CASSIWGGNTGELFF
many,TRBJ2-5,TRBV11-3,TRBD2,TGTGCCAGCAGCGCCCGGGTACTAGCGGGAGGGCCTGTTGTAGAGACCCAGTACTTC,CASSARVLAGGPVVETQYF
-,TRBJ2-7,TRBV9,TRBD2,TGTGCCAGCACTCCCGGGGGGATTTCCTACGAGCAGTACTTC,CASTPGGISYEQYF
many,TRBJ1-4,TRBV19,TRBD1,TGTGCCAGTAGGAAGGTGGGACAGGATAATGAAAAACTGTTTTTT,CASRKVGQDNEKLFF
many,TRBJ2-5,TRBV27,TRBD1,TGTGCCAGCAGAAAGGACAGGGGCCAAGAGACCCAGTACTTC,CASRKDRGQETQYF
many,TRBJ2-7,TRBV28,-,TGTGCCAGCAGTTCTCCGGGAAACTACGAGCAGTACTTC,CASSSPGNYEQYF
few,TRBJ2-3,TRBV7-9,-,TGTGCCAGCAGCTTAGGACAGGCGATCACAGATACGCAGTATTTT,CASSLGQAITDTQYF
many,TRBJ2-1,TRBV2,-,TGTGCCAGCAGTCGTGCGGGTGGCGATGAGCAGTTCTTC,CASSRAGGDEQFF
many,TRBJ1-4,TRBV20-1,-,TGCAGTGCTAGAGACCCGCGGGGGAATGAAAAACTGTTTTTT,CSARDPRGNEKLFF
many,TRBJ2-5,TRBV5-6,-,TGTGCCAGCAGCTTGCTGTGGGGGCAAGAGACCCAGTACTTC,CASSLLWGQETQYF
-,TRBJ1-5,TRBV18,-,TGTGCCAGCTCACCCTCCATAAATCAGCCCCAGCATTTT,CASSPSINQPQHF
-,TRBJ2-3,TRBV10-3,-,TGTGCCATCAGTGAAGGGGCAACGTTCACAGATACGCAGTATTTT,CAISEGATFTDTQYF
many,TRBJ1-1,TRBV6-2/TRBV6-3,-,TGTGCCAGCAGTTACAAAGGGGGCACTGAAGCTTTCTTT,CASSYKGGTEAFF
many,TRBJ2-7,TRBV7-2,-,TGTGCCAGCAGCTTAAAGGGCTACGAGCAGTACTTC,CASSLKGYEQYF
many,TRBJ2-1,TRBV2,TRBD2,TGTGCCAGCAGTGAAGTGCGGAAGCCGGGACTACGTCGCGCATTCTTC,CASSEVRKPGLRRAFF
few,TRBJ1-5,TRBV7-2,-,TGTGCCAGCAGCTTAAAAGGGGCGTACAATCAGCCCCAGCATTTT,CASSLKGAYNQPQHF
-,TRBJ2-1,TRBV30,-,TGTGCCTGGACTGGTAATTCCCGTAATGAGCAGTTCTTC,CAWTGNSRNEQFF
many,TRBJ1-1,TRBV6-2/TRBV6-3,-,TGTGCCAGCACTACGGACGGAAAGAACACTGAAGCTTTCTTT,CASTTDGKNTEAFF
many,TRBJ1-1,TRBV29-1,-,TGCAGCGTTGGGTCGAACACTGAAGCTTTCTTT,CSVGSNTEAFF
many,TRBJ1-1,TRBV12-3/TRBV12-4,-,TGTGCCAGCAGTTTAGCCCCAGCGGGGGAGGCTTTCTTT,CASSLAPAGEAFF
few,TRBJ1-4,TRBV11-1,-,TGTGCCAGCAGCTTTTCGGGCCGCGAAAAACTGTTTTTT,CASSFSGREKLFF
-,TRBJ2-1,TRBV14,-,TGTGCCAGCAGCCAACTAGCGCCCAATGAGCAGTTCTTC,CASSQLAPNEQFF
many,TRBJ1-2,TRBV20-1,-,TGCAGTGCTAGCCGGGTTACCTATGGCTACACCTTC,CSASRVTYGYTF
-,TRBJ1-1,TRBV30,-,TGTGCCTGGAGGTCAGGGGTGCGGGGCATGAACACTGAAGCTTTCTTT,CAWRSGVRGMNTEAFF
-,TRBJ2-1,TRBV20-1,TRBD2,TGCAGTGCTCCCGGGACTAGCGGGAGCTCCTACAATGAGCAGTTCTTC,CSAPGTSGSSYNEQFF
many,TRBJ1-3,TRBV20-1,-,TGCAGTGCCACCCGGCCCCGCTACTCTGGAAACACCATATATTTT,CSATRPRYSGNTIYF
many,TRBJ2-5,TRBV11-2,-,TGTGCCAGCAGCTTAGATCCCAGGGGACAAGAGACCCAGTACTTC,CASSLDPRGQETQYF
-,TRBJ1-1,TRBV28,-,TGTGCCAGCAGCTTAAGTGGGGGGTACGTCACTGAAGCTTTCTTT,CASSLSGGYVTEAFF
-,TRBJ1-2,TRBV4-1,-,TGCGCCAGCAGCCAAGAGGGTGCTAACTATGGCTACACCTTC,CASSQEGANYGYTF
-,TRBJ1-2,TRBV28,-,TGTGCCAGCATTTTATGGGGGAATAGTGGCTACACCTTC,CASILWGNSGYTF
many,TRBJ2-5,TRBV5-1,-,TGCGCCAGCAGCTTGATGAGGGAAGAGACCCAGTACTTC,CASSLMREETQYF
many,TRBJ2-3,TRBV5-1,TRBD2,TGCGCCAGCAGCTTGTCTAGCGGGATAGATACGCAGTATTTT,CASSLSSGIDTQYF
many,TRBJ1-2,TRBV5-5,TRBD1,TGTGCCAGCAAAGCTCAGGGGGCTAGTGAGAACTATGGCTACACCTTC,CASKAQGASENYGYTF